Below, 2 T cell receptor beta chains from the same sample are listed, as sequenced in a study of blood T cell repertoires in COVID-19. TCRdb's table, derived via immunoSEQ multiplex PCR, lists solely in-frame clones and lacks some. Among around 120,000 clones listed, roughly 90% were seen once. The sequenced sample was peripheral blood. Receptors originate from a man between 45 and 60 years old with active COVID-19.

CDR3 bases: TGTGCCAGCAGCTTCGGAGGGACAGGGGTAACCGGGGAGCTGTTTTTT. Residues: CASSFGGTGVTGELFF. The J gene is TRBJ2-2, the V gene TRBV5-5, with 10 bases identical to TRBD1. V lost 2 bases and J lost 5; bases outside the gene matches: 6. This CDR3 is built from 16 residues. In germline, CDR1 is SGHKS, CDR2 YYEKEE (reference sequence).

The chain carries TRBV5-1 and TRBJ1-1; D possibly corresponds to TRBD1 (5 bases). CDR3 length: 15 amino acids. Trimming pared 4 bases from V and 0 bases from J, leaving 13 bases between. In germline, CDR1 is SGHRS, CDR2 YFSETQ. The chain's CDR3 is CASSPAGGMNTEAFF. The CDR3 DNA reads as TGCGCCAGCAGCCCCGCTGGGGGGATGAACACTGAAGCTTTCTTT.